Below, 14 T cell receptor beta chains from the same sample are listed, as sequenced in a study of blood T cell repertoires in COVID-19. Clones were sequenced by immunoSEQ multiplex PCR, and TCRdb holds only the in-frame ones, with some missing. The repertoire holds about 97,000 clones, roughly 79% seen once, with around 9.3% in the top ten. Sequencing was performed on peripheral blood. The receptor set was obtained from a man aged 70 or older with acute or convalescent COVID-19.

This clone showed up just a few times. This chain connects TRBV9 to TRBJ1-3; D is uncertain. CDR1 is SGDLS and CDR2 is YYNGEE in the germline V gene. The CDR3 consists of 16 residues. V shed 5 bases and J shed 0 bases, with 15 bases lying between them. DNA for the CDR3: TGTGCCAGCAGGTTATTACGCTTGAGCTCTGGAAACACCATATATTTT. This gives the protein CASRLLRLSSGNTIYF.

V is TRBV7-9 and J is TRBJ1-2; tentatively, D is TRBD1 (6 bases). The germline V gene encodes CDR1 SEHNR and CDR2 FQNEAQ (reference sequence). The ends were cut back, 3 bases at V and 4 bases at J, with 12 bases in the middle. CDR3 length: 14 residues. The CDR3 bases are TGTGCCAGCAGCTTCCAGGGGACGGCCTATGGCTACACCTTC. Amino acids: CASSFQGTAYGYTF.

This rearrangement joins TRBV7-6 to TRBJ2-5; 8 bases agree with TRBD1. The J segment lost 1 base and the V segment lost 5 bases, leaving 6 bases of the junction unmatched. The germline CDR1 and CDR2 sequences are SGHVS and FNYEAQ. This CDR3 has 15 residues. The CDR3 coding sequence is TGTGCCAGCAGCCCGCGGACAGGGATCCAAGAGACCCAGTACTTC. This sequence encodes CASSPRTGIQETQYF.

This CDR3 reads CASRGGSYNEQFF. The CDR3 region has the DNA TGTGCCAGTCGAGGGGGTTCATACAATGAGCAGTTCTTC. The V gene is TRBV2, the J gene TRBJ2-1, with a weak D call TRBD1 (6 bases). Germline CDR1 SNHLY, CDR2 FYNNEI. The V end was cut by 9 bases, the J end by 4 bases, with 13 bases between. This CDR3 is 13 amino acids long.

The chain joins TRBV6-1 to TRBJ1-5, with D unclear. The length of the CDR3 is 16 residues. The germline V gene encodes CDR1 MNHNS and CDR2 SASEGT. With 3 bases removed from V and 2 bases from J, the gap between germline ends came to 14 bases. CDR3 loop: CASSDPGRPGNQPQHF. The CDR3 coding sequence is TGTGCCAGCAGTGACCCCGGGAGGCCAGGCAATCAGCCCCAGCATTTT.

CDR3 nucleotides: TGCGCCAGCAGCCAGACCTCTAGACAGGGAGCCACAGATACGCAGTATTTT. Its protein product is CASSQTSRQGATDTQYF. The chain couples TRBV4-1 to TRBJ2-3, with TRBD1 identical over 7 bases. This CDR3 contains 17 residues. Germline assignment: CDR1 MGHRA and CDR2 YSYEKL. Trimming at V came to 3 bases and at J to 2 bases, leaving 11 bases not matched to a gene.

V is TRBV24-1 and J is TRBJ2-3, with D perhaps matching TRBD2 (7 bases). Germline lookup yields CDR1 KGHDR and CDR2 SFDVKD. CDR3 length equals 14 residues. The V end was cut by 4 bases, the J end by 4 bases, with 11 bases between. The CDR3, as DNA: TGTGCCACCAGTGACGGGGGGCCACCAGATACGCAGTATTTT. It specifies CATSDGGPPDTQYF.

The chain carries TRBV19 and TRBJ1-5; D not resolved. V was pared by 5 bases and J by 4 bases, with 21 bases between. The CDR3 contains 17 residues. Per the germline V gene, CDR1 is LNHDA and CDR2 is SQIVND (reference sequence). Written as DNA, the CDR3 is TGTGCCAGTAGTGACGGAGGAGGGAGTGGGGTGAATCAGCCCCAGCATTTT. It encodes CASSDGGGSGVNQPQHF.

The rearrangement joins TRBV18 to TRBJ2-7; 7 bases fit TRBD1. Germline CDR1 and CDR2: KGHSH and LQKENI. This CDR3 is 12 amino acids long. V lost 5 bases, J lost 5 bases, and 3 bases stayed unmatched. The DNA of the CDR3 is TGTGCCAGCTCATTAACAGGGGACGAGCAGTACTTC. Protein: CASSLTGDEQYF.

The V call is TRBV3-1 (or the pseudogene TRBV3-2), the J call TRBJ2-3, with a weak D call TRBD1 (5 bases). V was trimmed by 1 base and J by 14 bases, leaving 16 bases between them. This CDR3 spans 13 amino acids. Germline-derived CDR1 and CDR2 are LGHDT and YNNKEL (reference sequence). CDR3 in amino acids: CASSQGLDRGRYF. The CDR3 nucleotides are TGTGCCAGCAGCCAAGGCCTAGACAGAGGACGGTATTTT.

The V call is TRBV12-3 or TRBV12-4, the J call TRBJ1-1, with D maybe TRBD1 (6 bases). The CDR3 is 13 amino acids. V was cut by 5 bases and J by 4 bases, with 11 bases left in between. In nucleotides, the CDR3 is TGTGCCAGCAGTCTTACAGGGTTCACTGAAGCTTTCTTT. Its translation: CASSLTGFTEAFF.

CDR3 residues: CATSIRDSANYGYTF. For the CDR3, the DNA is TGTGCCACCAGCATCCGGGACAGCGCTAACTATGGCTACACCTTC. The chain joins TRBV15 to TRBJ1-2; 7 nucleotides line up with TRBD1. The length of the CDR3 is 15 residues. Germline V lookup: CDR1 LNHNV, CDR2 YYDKDF (reference sequence). V shed 4 bases, J shed 0 bases, and the junction held 5 bases outside the gene matches.

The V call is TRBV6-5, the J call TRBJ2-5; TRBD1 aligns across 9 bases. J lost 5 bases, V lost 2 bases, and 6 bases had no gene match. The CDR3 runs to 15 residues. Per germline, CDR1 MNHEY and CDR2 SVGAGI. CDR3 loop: CASSYHYGQGETQYF. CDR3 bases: TGTGCCAGCAGTTACCACTACGGACAGGGGGAGACCCAGTACTTC.

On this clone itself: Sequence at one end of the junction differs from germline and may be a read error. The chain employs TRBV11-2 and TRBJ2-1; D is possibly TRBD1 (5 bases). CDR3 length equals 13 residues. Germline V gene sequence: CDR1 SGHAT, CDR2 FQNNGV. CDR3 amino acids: CASSLDSYNEQFF. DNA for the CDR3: TGTGCCAGCAGCCTAGACAGTTACAATGAGCAGTTCTTC.